The 2 T cell receptor beta chains listed next were all sequenced from one sample in a study of cytomegalovirus exposure and HLA in healthy donors. Both 60 Vbeta primers and 13 Jbeta primers went into the PCR. Profiling relied on immunoSEQ multiplex PCR, and the TCRdb table lists in-frame clones only, not all of them. Here the sample spans approximately 200,000 clones, around 82% being singletons. The sequenced sample was PBMCs. These receptors were taken from a boy younger than 18 in good health and CMV-seronegative.

The genes are TRBV13 and TRBJ1-1; tentative D call: TRBD1 (5 bases). Trimming removed 2 bases from V and 4 bases from J, with 11 bases in between. This CDR3 has 14 residues. Germline CDR1 and CDR2: PRHDT and FYEKMQ (reference sequence). In DNA form, the CDR3 reads TGTGCCAGCAGCTTATTGGGCAGGGCCACTGAAGCTTTCTTT. Translation gives CASSLLGRATEAFF.

The rearrangement uses TRBV5-1 and TRBJ2-1; 10 nucleotides match TRBD2. The junction had 8 bases not matched to a gene; V was cut back by 1 base and J by 7 bases. The CDR3 spans 16 residues. Per the germline V gene, CDR1 is SGHRS and CDR2 is YFSETQ. CDR3 sequence reads: CASSLSSGGDINEQFF. The CDR3 region has the DNA TGCGCCAGCAGCTTGTCGAGCGGGGGGGATATAAATGAGCAGTTCTTC.